Following are 28 T cell receptor beta chains from one sample sequenced in a study of glioma-infiltrating T cells. The iRepertoire nested amplicon-rescue multiplex PCR amplified TCR alpha and beta CDR3s from RNA. Each CDR3 protein is one row after TCRdb ran MiXCR on the multiplex PCR reads. The top ten hold approximately 12% of the sample, which has roughly 350,000 distinct CDR3 sequences, about two fifths seen once. Sequenced: glioma tissue, nonneoplastic brain tissue, or PBMCs (not recorded which). The source of these receptors is a human donor with low-grade glioma or glioblastoma, undergoing nonglioma brain surgery, or in good health (not recorded which).

A note on this clonotype: Likely a read error: the CDR3 ends without its conserved phenylalanine or tryptophan. This chain joins TRBV4-2 and TRBJ2-7, with D perhaps matching TRBD1 or TRBD2 (5 bases each). Germline CDR1 LGHNA, CDR2 YNFKEQ. Trimming pared 4 bases from V and 0 bases from J, leaving 10 bases between. CDR3 size: 14 residues. The DNA for the CDR3 is TGTGCCAGCAGCCCGGGGCCCTCCTCCTACGAGCAGTACCTC. This gives the protein CASSPGPSSYEQYL.

This clonotype was observed at least ten times. V is TRBV20-1 and J is TRBJ2-1; possibly TRBD2 for D (6 bases). The CDR3 spans 15 residues. V gave up 3 bases and J gave up 0 bases, with 12 bases separating them. CDR1 and CDR2 from the germline V gene are DFQATT and SNEGSKA (reference sequence). DNA for the CDR3: TGCAGTGCTAGCAAACGGGGGACCTCCTACAATGAGCAGTTCTTC. It specifies CSASKRGTSYNEQFF.

V is TRBV7-2 and J is TRBJ1-3, with D maybe TRBD1 (5 bases). V was cut by 5 bases and J by 0 bases, with 11 bases left in between. This CDR3 contains 15 residues. Germline V gene lookup returns CDR1 SGHTA and CDR2 FQGNSA. The CDR3: CASSRGDPSGNTIYF. CDR3 sequence (DNA): TGTGCCAGCAGCCGAGGGGACCCCTCTGGAAACACCATATATTTT.

Of note for this clonotype: Given a much more abundant clone one base away, this may be a read error. The genes are TRBV15 and TRBJ2-7; D remains ambiguous. Trimming stripped 5 bases from V and 3 bases from J, with 14 bases between. The CDR3 is made up of 14 amino acids. Germline V lookup: CDR1 LNHNV, CDR2 YYDKDF (reference sequence). The CDR3 spells CATSPDGLSYEQYF. Written as DNA, the CDR3 is TGTGCCACCAGCCCTGACGGGTTAAGCTACGAGCAGTACTTC.

Points on this clonotype: A much larger clone differs from this one at a single base, so this may be a read error. The chain carries TRBV28 and TRBJ2-3, with D hard to call. The CDR3 runs to 14 residues. Per germline, CDR1 MDHEN and CDR2 SYDVKM. The CDR3 protein is CAKGPASHTDAQYF. Written as DNA, the CDR3 is TGTGCCAAGGGCCCGGCCTCACACACAGATGCGCAGTATTTT.

The chain has TRBV4-2 and TRBJ2-2; D not resolved. Trimming cost V 0 bases and J 3 bases, with 8 bases left between them. CDR3 length: 15 amino acids. Germline lookup yields CDR1 LGHNA and CDR2 YNFKEQ. The CDR3 coding sequence is TGTGCCAGCAGCCAAGAGGCAGGTTACACCGGGGAGCTGTTTTTT. Residues: CASSQEAGYTGELFF.

A remark on this clonotype: The germline gene is not matched at one end of the junction; a read error may be the cause. As DNA, the CDR3 is TGTACCAGCAGAGCACGGAGGACAGAGTACGAGCAGTACTTC. Protein product: CTSRARRTEYEQYF. The chain joins TRBV2 to TRBJ2-7; TRBD1 is a possible D gene (6 bases). The CDR3 totals 14 residues. Germline V gene sequence: CDR1 SNHLY, CDR2 FYNNEI.

V gene TRBV20-1 combines with J gene TRBJ2-1; 13 nucleotides align to TRBD2. Germline V CDR1 and CDR2: DFQATT, SNEGSKA (reference sequence). Trimming took 1 base from V and 10 from J; bases not matched to a gene: 7. CDR3 length: 15 residues. CDR3 sequence reads: CSARGETSGRREQFF. The CDR3 DNA reads TGCAGTGCTAGAGGGGAGACTAGCGGGAGGCGGGAGCAGTTCTTC.

This clonotype was detected many times. The chain recombines TRBV28 with TRBJ2-5, with D hard to call. Germline loops: CDR1 MDHEN, CDR2 SYDVKM. Trimming pared 6 bases from V and 5 bases from J, leaving 7 bases between. This CDR3 is built from 11 residues. In nucleotides, the CDR3 is TGTGCCAGCAGATCTTTCGAGACCCAGTACTTC. Residues: CASRSFETQYF. Looking up the rest from reference TRBV28 and TRBJ2-5 gives the full variable domain: DVKVTQSSRYLVKRTGEKVFLECVQDMDHENMFWYRQDPGLGLRLIYFSYDVKMKEKGDIPEGYSVSREKKERFSLILESASTNQTSMYLCASRSFETQYFGPGTRLLVL.

This clonotype was picked up a small number of times. This sequence joins TRBV7-6 and TRBJ1-2; D is possibly TRBD1 (5 bases). Trimming removed 4 bases at V and 2 bases at J, with 14 bases between. Germline V gene sequence: CDR1 SGHVS, CDR2 FNYEAQ. The CDR3 is 15 residues long. CDR3 bases: TGTGCCAGCAGCTCTAGGGCAGGGCAGAACTATGGCTACACCTTC. Amino acid sequence: CASSSRAGQNYGYTF.

The rearrangement uses TRBV20-1 and TRBJ1-2; 12 bases are a match to TRBD1. In germline, CDR1 is DFQATT, CDR2 SNEGSKA (reference sequence). This CDR3 spans 13 amino acids. The CDR3 DNA follows: TGCAGCGGGACCGACGGGACAGGGGGCGGCTACACCTTC. It translates to CSGTDGTGGGYTF.

Worth noting for this clonotype: An end of the junction differs from the germline gene, which may be a read error. This chain links TRBV24-1 with TRBJ1-1; D gene uncertain. From germline, CDR1 is KGHDR and CDR2 SFDVKD. The CDR3 runs 13 residues. The CDR3 is CAASGPENTEAFF. The CDR3 DNA is TGTGCCGCCAGTGGGCCGGAGAACACTGAAGCTTTCTTT.

At least ten counts were recorded for this clonotype. The V and J genes are TRBV20-1 and TRBJ1-5; D may be TRBD1 (5 bases). This CDR3 comprises 16 residues. CDR1 is DFQATT, CDR2 SNEGSKA, per germline (reference sequence). Trimming took 0 bases from V and 4 from J, leaving 16 bases between them. The CDR3 DNA is TGCAGTGCTAGAGATCGGGTCCAGGGTGGGAATCAGCCCCAGCATTTT. It is translated as CSARDRVQGGNQPQHF.

As for this clonotype: This may come from a read error, since a much larger clone is one base off. This rearrangement joins TRBV6-2 or TRBV6-3 to TRBJ2-7; 10 bases agree with TRBD2. CDR1 is MNHEY and CDR2 is SVGEGT in the germline V gene. The CDR3 spans 14 residues. The J segment lost 4 bases and the V segment lost 8 bases, leaving 8 bases of the junction unmatched. The CDR3 DNA reads TGTGCCAGCGACACTAGCGGGATTTATTACGAGCAGTACTTC. Amino acid sequence: CASDTSGIYYEQYF.

In this sample, this clonotype turned up many times. This chain connects TRBV27 to TRBJ1-1, with TRBD1 matching 7 bases. The CDR3 totals 15 residues. Germline CDR1 MNHEY, CDR2 SMNVEV (reference sequence). V was pared by 4 bases and J by 1 base, with 6 bases of the junction left unmatched. DNA of the CDR3: TGTGCCAGCAGTTCCACGGGACAGCCGAACACTGAAGCTTTCTTT. Protein sequence: CASSSTGQPNTEAFF.

This clonotype showed up many times. The chain links TRBV6-1 to TRBJ2-2; D not resolved. There are 11 residues in the CDR3. The V gene lost 7 bases and the J gene lost 7 bases, with 7 bases spanning the gap. Germline CDR1 is MNHNS and CDR2 is SASEGT. CDR3 coding DNA: TGTGCCAGCACCCTAGGCGGGGAGCTGTTTTTT. Translating it yields CASTLGGELFF.

This clonotype was picked up many times. J is TRBJ2-3 and V is TRBV27; D could derive from TRBD1 or TRBD2 (5 bases each). The CDR3 consists of 18 residues. The germline V gene has CDR1 MNHEY and CDR2 SMNVEV (reference sequence). The V end lost 7 bases, the J end lost 6 bases, and 29 bases lay between the germline ends. CDR3 protein: CASTILSFGALAWDTQYF. CDR3 nucleotides: TGTGCCAGCACAATACTTTCCTTCGGGGCCCTAGCATGGGATACGCAGTATTTT.

This clonotype showed up just a few times. The chain couples TRBV25-1 to TRBJ2-7, with D possibly TRBD2 on 6 matching bases. This CDR3 region has 12 residues. With 7 bases removed from V and 6 bases from J, the gap between germline ends came to 13 bases. The V gene's germline CDR1 is MGHDK and CDR2 SYGVNS. The DNA for the CDR3 is TGTGCCAGCAAAAGGAAGGAGGGCGAGCAGTACTTC. This gives the protein CASKRKEGEQYF.

This chain connects TRBV27 to TRBJ2-3; TRBD1 matches at 9 bases. J was trimmed by 6 bases and V by 3 bases; bases with no gene match: 7. CDR1 MNHEY and CDR2 SMNVEV come from the germline V gene (reference sequence). The CDR3 loop spans 15 amino acids. Here the CDR3 DNA reads TGTGCCAGCAGTTTTATCGGGACAGGGTTCGATACGCAGTATTTT. Translation gives CASSFIGTGFDTQYF.

This clonotype was counted between two and nine times. The CDR3 sequence: CASSFGQPVRQYF. CDR3 coding DNA: TGTGCCAGCAGTTTTGGGCAACCCGTACGGCAGTACTTC. The chain combines TRBV28 with TRBJ2-7; D unresolved. The CDR3 runs 13 residues. V lost 3 bases and J 9 bases, leaving 15 bases between the germline ends. CDR1 and CDR2 (germline): MDHEN, SYDVKM.

Details on this clonotype: The conserved phenylalanine or tryptophan is not found at the CDR3 terminus, so this likely reflects a read error. The chain links TRBV6-5 to TRBJ2-3, with D possibly being TRBD2 (6 bases). V was shortened by 6 bases and J by 6 bases, with 22 bases between the two germline ends. Germline lookup yields CDR1 MNHEY and CDR2 SVGAGI. The CDR3 totals 16 residues. In DNA form, the CDR3 reads TGTGCCAGCAGATTTCGGCGGGACCCTTACGGGGATACGCAGTATTCT. Its translation is CASRFRRDPYGDTQYS.

The V call is TRBV20-1, the J call TRBJ2-5; 11 nucleotides align to TRBD2. Germline loops: CDR1 DFQATT, CDR2 SNEGSKA (reference sequence). The trim removed 4 bases at V and 6 bases at J, leaving 7 bases unmatched. The CDR3 has 14 residues. DNA for the CDR3: TGCAGTGCTACACTAGCGGGAGTAGTCAAGACCCAGTACTTC. Protein sequence: CSATLAGVVKTQYF.

A few counts support this clonotype. V gene TRBV6-2 or TRBV6-3 combines with J gene TRBJ1-2; D is ambiguous. V gave up 1 base and J gave up 6 bases, with 6 bases separating them. Germline V lookup: CDR1 MNHEY, CDR2 SVGEGT. The CDR3 consists of 12 residues. The CDR3 DNA sequence: TGTGCCAGCAGTTACTTCCGGGATGGCTACACCTTC. Translation: CASSYFRDGYTF.

The chain joins TRBV7-2 to TRBJ2-3; 8 bases are a match to TRBD2. The CDR3 is made up of 15 amino acids. In germline, CDR1 is SGHTA, CDR2 FQGNSA. V was pared by 2 bases and J by 1 base, with 2 bases of the junction left unmatched. CDR3 protein: CASSLRREGTDTQYF. The CDR3 coding sequence is TGTGCCAGCAGCTTACGGCGGGAGGGCACAGATACGCAGTATTTT.

This clonotype has just one count. This chain uses TRBV29-1 with TRBJ2-7; tentative D call: TRBD1 (5 bases). This CDR3 spans 13 amino acids. V lost 2 bases and J 2 bases, leaving 10 bases between the germline ends. CDR1 and CDR2 (germline): SQVTM, ANQGSEA. The CDR3: CSVETQGTYEQYF. In nucleotides, the CDR3 is TGCAGCGTTGAAACCCAGGGAACCTACGAGCAGTACTTC.

This clonotype occurred once. This chain connects TRBV11-2 to TRBJ2-1, with TRBD2 matching 7 bases. Trimming removed 2 bases from V and 8 bases from J; junction bases left unmatched: 9. The V gene's germline CDR1 is SGHAT and CDR2 FQNNGV. The CDR3 is made up of 15 amino acids. The DNA of the CDR3 is TGTGCCAGCAGCTTACAGATAGCGGGTGGGTATGAGCAGTTCTTC. Its translation is CASSLQIAGGYEQFF.

About this clonotype: A read error may be the cause here, since a much bigger clone is one base away. This chain uses TRBV7-2 with TRBJ1-1; no clear D gene. Germline V CDR1 and CDR2: SGHTA, FQGNSA. The ends were cut back, 8 bases at V and 0 bases at J, with 13 bases in the middle. The CDR3 loop spans 14 amino acids. The CDR3 sequence: CASGGYEMNTEAFF. In DNA, the CDR3 is TGTGCCAGCGGAGGATACGAGATGAACACTGAAGCTTTCTTT.

A word on this clonotype: A much larger clonotype is one base distant, so this may be a read error. The rearrangement links TRBV20-1 to TRBJ2-3, with unresolved D. The germline V gene encodes CDR1 DFQATT and CDR2 SNEGSKA (reference sequence). The CDR3 totals 15 residues. Trimming pared 5 bases from V and 0 bases from J, leaving 15 bases between. CDR3 protein: CSAGRLRPSTDTQYF. Written as DNA, the CDR3 is TGCAGTGCTGGTAGGCTGCGGCCTAGCACAGATACGCAGTATTTT.